Described below is a single T cell receptor beta chain sequence and its context. Clones were read by immunoSEQ multiplex PCR, and TCRdb kept only the in-frame ones, dropping some. The sample records roughly 400,000 clones, around 87% being singletons. Trimming stripped 1 base from V and 6 bases from J, with 13 bases between. The CDR3 has 15 residues. Germline V CDR1 and CDR2: SNHLY, FYNNEI. This sample was taken from a study of blood T cell repertoires in COVID-19. Sequencing was carried out using PBMCs or T cells enriched from blood (not recorded which). The receptor's source is a man aged 25-45 years who had recovered from COVID-19. The rearrangement uses TRBV2 and TRBJ1-5; the D gene is possibly TRBD1 (6 bases). CDR3 sequence (DNA): TGTGCCAGCAGTGAAGTCGTGGGGGCGGTTCAGCCCCAGCATTTT. It translates to CASSEVVGAVQPQHF.